The rows below give T cell receptor beta chains drawn from one sample of a study of blood T cell repertoires in COVID-19. Some clones are missing from TCRdb's copy, which holds only in-frame ones; the method was immunoSEQ multiplex PCR. The sample shows about 220,000 clones, approximately 85% of them seen only once. Material for sequencing was peripheral blood. Every receptor here comes from a woman aged 70 to 79 with COVID-19, enrolled during active disease. The CDR3 runs from the conserved cysteine through the conserved F or W. Fields, in order: J gene, D gene, clone size, V gene, CDR3 protein, CDR3 DNA. The D gene is left open where the match is weak. Size is omitted from some rows. Given values are once, few, many or a class for expanded clones.

TRBJ1-2 | TRBD1 | few | TRBV29-1 | CSVEGDRGQNYGYTF | TGCAGCGTTGAAGGGGACAGGGGGCAAAACTATGGCTACACCTTC
TRBJ1-2 | NA | NA | TRBV14 | CASSQVDSPRYGYTF | TGTGCCAGCAGCCAGGTAGACAGTCCCCGCTATGGCTACACCTTC
TRBJ1-4 | NA | NA | TRBV7-9 | CASSSDTGFNEKLFF | TGTGCCAGCAGCTCAGACACAGGATTTAACGAAAAACTGTTTTTT
TRBJ1-2 | TRBD1 | NA | TRBV28 | CASSEVGTGQNYGYTF | TGTGCCAGCAGCGAGGTTGGGACAGGACAAAATTATGGCTACACCTTC
TRBJ2-2 | NA | NA | TRBV27 | CASSIWPGELFF | TGTGCCAGCAGTATTTGGCCCGGGGAGCTGTTTTTT
TRBJ1-6 | NA | few | TRBV20-1 | CSASGNGGSPLHF | TGCAGTGCTAGTGGGAACGGCGGCTCACCCCTCCACTTT
TRBJ2-7 | TRBD2 | few | TRBV19 | CASSLTGTSDYEQYF | TGTGCCAGTAGTCTCACCGGGACTAGCGACTACGAGCAGTACTTC
TRBJ2-5 | NA | many | TRBV5-4 | CASSGGTLITTETQYF | TGTGCCAGCAGCGGCGGGACCTTAATAACCACGGAGACCCAGTACTTC
TRBJ2-1 | TRBD1 | NA | TRBV27 | CASLDRSSYNEQFF | TGTGCCAGCCTGGACAGGAGCTCCTACAATGAGCAGTTCTTC
TRBJ1-1 | NA | NA | TRBV29-1 | CSVLYLAEAFF | TGCAGCGTTCTATATTTAGCTGAAGCTTTCTTT
TRBJ2-7 | TRBD2 | NA | TRBV9 | CASSGGGASGEQYF | TGTGCCAGCAGCGGGGGAGGGGCAAGTGGCGAGCAGTACTTC
TRBJ2-2 | NA | NA | TRBV12-5 | CASGPSWPGELFF | TGTGCTAGTGGCCCTTCTTGGCCCGGGGAGCTGTTTTTT
TRBJ1-1 | NA | NA | TRBV15 | CATTGQSNTEAFF | TGTGCCACGACGGGACAATCGAACACTGAAGCTTTCTTT
TRBJ2-7 | TRBD1 | NA | TRBV6-2/TRBV6-3 | CASSLYSGTGVGEQYF | TGTGCCAGCAGTTTATATTCCGGGACAGGGGTTGGCGAGCAGTACTTC
TRBJ2-7 | NA | NA | TRBV11-2 | CASSLGQGDTYEQYF | TGTGCCAGCAGCTTGGGACAAGGGGACACCTACGAGCAGTACTTC
TRBJ2-5 | TRBD2 | NA | TRBV7-2 | CASSLALAGPQETQYF | TGTGCCAGCAGCTTAGCACTAGCGGGTCCTCAAGAGACCCAGTACTTC